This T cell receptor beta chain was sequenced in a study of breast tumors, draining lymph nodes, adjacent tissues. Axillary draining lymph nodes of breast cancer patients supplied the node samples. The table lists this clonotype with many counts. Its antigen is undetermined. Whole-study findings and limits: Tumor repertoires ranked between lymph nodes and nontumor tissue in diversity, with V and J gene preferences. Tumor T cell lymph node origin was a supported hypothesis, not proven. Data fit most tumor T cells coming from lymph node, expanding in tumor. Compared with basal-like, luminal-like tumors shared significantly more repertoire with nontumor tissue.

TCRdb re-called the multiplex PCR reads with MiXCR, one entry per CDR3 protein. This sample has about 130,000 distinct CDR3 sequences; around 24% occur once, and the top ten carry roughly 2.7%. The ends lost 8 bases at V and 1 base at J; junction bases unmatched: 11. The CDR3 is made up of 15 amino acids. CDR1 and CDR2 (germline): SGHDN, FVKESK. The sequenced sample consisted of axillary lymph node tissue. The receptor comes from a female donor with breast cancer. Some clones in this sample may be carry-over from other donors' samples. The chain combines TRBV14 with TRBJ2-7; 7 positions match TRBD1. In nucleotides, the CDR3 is TGTGCCAGCCGGGGAGAGGGGGCAGAGTCCTACGAGCAGTACTTC. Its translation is CASRGEGAESYEQYF.